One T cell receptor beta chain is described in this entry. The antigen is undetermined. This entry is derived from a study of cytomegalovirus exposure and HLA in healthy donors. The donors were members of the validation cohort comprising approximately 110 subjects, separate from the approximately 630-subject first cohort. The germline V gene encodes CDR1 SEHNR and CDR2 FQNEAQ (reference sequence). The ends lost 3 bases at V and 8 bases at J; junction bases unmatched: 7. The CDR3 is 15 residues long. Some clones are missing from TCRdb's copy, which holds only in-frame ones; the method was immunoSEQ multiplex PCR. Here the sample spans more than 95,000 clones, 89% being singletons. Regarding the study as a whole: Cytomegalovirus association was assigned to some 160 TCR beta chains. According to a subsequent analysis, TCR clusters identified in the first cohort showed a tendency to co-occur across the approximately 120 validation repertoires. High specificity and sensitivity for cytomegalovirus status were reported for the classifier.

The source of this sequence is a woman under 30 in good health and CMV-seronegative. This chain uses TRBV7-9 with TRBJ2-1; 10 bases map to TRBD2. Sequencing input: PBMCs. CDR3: CASSFWASGRYEQFF. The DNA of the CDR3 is TGTGCCAGCAGCTTCTGGGCTAGCGGGAGATATGAGCAGTTCTTC.